The source of this TCR beta chain is a study of T cell responses to AZD1222 COVID-19 vaccine. Study-level information: Pooling was applied to second doses at about 4 or about 12 weeks. The study, taken as a whole, reports: Most donors were white British and more were female, and clonal diversity was possibly underestimated. Repertoires were sampled only after the peak T cell response.

Notes on this clone: Its antigen is not identified.

The CDR3 runs 14 residues. Germline V gene lookup returns CDR1 SGHNT and CDR2 YENEEA. Trimming took 4 bases from V and 1 from J; bases not matched to a gene: 3. The protocol was immunoSEQ multiplex PCR, while the TCRdb copy is restricted to in-frame clones and leaves out a portion. The table lists 130,000 to 150,000 clones, 91% of them singletons, with approximately 3% in the top ten. Sample: peripheral blood, taken on day 0 of AZD1222 vaccination. The J gene is TRBJ2-5, the V gene TRBV11-3, with TRBD1 matching 7 bases. This clonotype was sampled from an adult in good health. In DNA form, the CDR3 reads TGTGCCAGCAGCTACGACAGGGCCCAAGAGACCCAGTACTTC. As protein: CASSYDRAQETQYF. The entire variable domain, with the rest obtained from reference TRBV11-3 and TRBJ2-5, is as follows: EAGVVQSPRYKIIEKKQPVAFWCNPISGHNTLYWYLQNLGQGPELLIRYENEEAVDDSQLPKDRFSAERLKGVDSTLKIQPAELGDSAVYLCASSYDRAQETQYFGPGTRLLVL.